This T cell receptor beta chain was obtained from a study of memory CD4+ T cells and cytomegalovirus serostatus. Study context: Donors were healthy Belgian adults, 10 or so CMV seropositive and 24 seronegative.

As originally analysed: After removing out-of-frame reads, over 2 million distinct TCRbeta sequences remained. Profiled with immunoSEQ multiplex PCR; TCRdb holds only in-frame clones, not every one. V and J calls and clone size are given by that table; D and trimming were obtained from the DNA. Here the sample spans approximately 60,000 clones, 70% to 80% being singletons. Single viable CD3+CD4+CD8-CD45RO+ cells were sorted as the memory CD4+ T cells. Donors' CMV status reflects serum IgG against pp150, pp28, p38, p52. Total CD4+ T cells were enriched by CD4 positive selection. V was trimmed by 6 bases and J by 7 bases, leaving 16 bases between them. This CDR3 is 13 amino acids long. In germline, CDR1 is LNHDA, CDR2 SQIVND (reference sequence).

The chain has TRBV19 and TRBJ2-7; D gene ambiguous. Source material: memory CD4+ T cells from blood. The sequence was obtained from an adult in good health and CMV-seropositive. CDR3 coding DNA: TGTGCCAGTAGGCCGCACCCGGCGGTAGAGCAGTACGTC. It codes for CASRPHPAVEQYV.